Listed below are T cell receptor beta chains from one sample, sequenced in a study of T cell responses to AZD1222 COVID-19 vaccine. Clones were read by immunoSEQ multiplex PCR, and TCRdb kept only the in-frame ones, dropping some. The repertoire includes some 130,000 clones, 80% to 90% of them detected once, and over 1.5% sits in the top ten. Sequenced material: peripheral blood, taken on day 0 of AZD1222 vaccination. These receptor sequences come from an adult in good health. CDR3s include the opening cysteine and the closing phenylalanine or tryptophan. D genes are given only for firm matches. Rows may omit the clone size; those that give it use once, few, many or a size class.

clone_size: few; v_call: TRBV5-1; d_call: .; j_call: TRBJ2-1; cdr3_nt: TGCGCCAGCAGCTTGGCCAATGAGCAGTTCTTC; cdr3_aa: CASSLANEQFF
clone_size: .; v_call: TRBV4-2; d_call: .; j_call: TRBJ1-1; cdr3_nt: TGTGCCAGCAGCCGAAGGACGAACACTGAAGCTTTCTTT; cdr3_aa: CASSRRTNTEAFF
clone_size: .; v_call: TRBV29-1; d_call: .; j_call: TRBJ1-2; cdr3_nt: TGCAGCGTTGGTGAGGGAAGCCGTGGCTACACCTTC; cdr3_aa: CSVGEGSRGYTF
clone_size: .; v_call: TRBV7-3; d_call: TRBD2; j_call: TRBJ2-2; cdr3_nt: TGTGCCAGCAGCTTGGGACTAGCCACCGGGGAGCTGTTTTTT; cdr3_aa: CASSLGLATGELFF
clone_size: .; v_call: TRBV28; d_call: .; j_call: TRBJ2-7; cdr3_nt: TGTGCCAGCAGTTTGTCCGGACCTTACGAGCAGTACTTC; cdr3_aa: CASSLSGPYEQYF
clone_size: .; v_call: TRBV29-1; d_call: .; j_call: TRBJ1-1; cdr3_nt: TGCAGCGTTGTCGAGGGAATGAACACTGAAGCTTTCTTT; cdr3_aa: CSVVEGMNTEAFF
clone_size: .; v_call: TRBV13; d_call: TRBD1; j_call: TRBJ1-1; cdr3_nt: TGTGCCAGCAGAGACAGGGCCTTGAACACTGAAGCTTTCTTT; cdr3_aa: CASRDRALNTEAFF
clone_size: .; v_call: TRBV28; d_call: TRBD2; j_call: TRBJ2-7; cdr3_nt: TGTGCCAGCAGCGAAAGACTAGCGGGAGCCCTCTACGAGCAGTACTTC; cdr3_aa: CASSERLAGALYEQYF
clone_size: .; v_call: TRBV5-1; d_call: .; j_call: TRBJ2-2; cdr3_nt: TGCGCCAGCAGCTTTAGACGCACTACCGAGGTCTTGGGGGAGCTGTTTTTT; cdr3_aa: CASSFRRTTEVLGELFF
clone_size: .; v_call: TRBV5-4; d_call: .; j_call: TRBJ1-4; cdr3_nt: TGTGCCAGCAGCCGTTCGCGGGGGCAGACGGAAAAACTGTTTTTT; cdr3_aa: CASSRSRGQTEKLFF
clone_size: .; v_call: TRBV6-5; d_call: TRBD2; j_call: TRBJ2-7; cdr3_nt: TGTGCCAGCAGCAACGGGGAGGGGAGTTCCTACGAGCAGTACTTC; cdr3_aa: CASSNGEGSSYEQYF
clone_size: .; v_call: TRBV19; d_call: .; j_call: TRBJ2-2; cdr3_nt: TGTGCCACCCAGACAGCGAACACCGGGGAGCTGTTTTTT; cdr3_aa: CATQTANTGELFF
clone_size: .; v_call: TRBV6-6; d_call: TRBD2; j_call: TRBJ2-7; cdr3_nt: TGTGCCAGCAGTTACGATTCGGTTAGCGGGGTTGCTCAGGACTTC; cdr3_aa: CASSYDSVSGVAQDF